This T cell receptor beta chain comes out of a study of human T cells and chemical hapten exposure (dated by TCRdb to the early 2020s). As for the study more broadly: For sensitization, 2% DPC in acetone was applied to a roughly 2 cm by roughly 2 cm area of upper inner arm skin. This study followed changes in the peripheral blood TCR repertoire in vivo during primary and secondary sensitization of alopecia patients to the hapten diphenylcyclopropenone (DPC). Twenty-nine alopecia patients provided blood for TCR sequencing at one to four time points (pre-sensitization, 2, 6 and 24 weeks). Most of the patients in the cohort were female, and the cohort covered alopecia areata with under or over 50% scalp involvement, alopecia totalis and alopecia universalis. Throughout the study period of about 22 weeks, patients also received therapeutic DPC doses to the scalp every week. Patch testing on the upper back used Finn chambers containing 0.01% DPC, with scoring done after 6 days according to International Contact Dermatitis Research Group standards. Libraries were pooled for sequencing, and variation in per-sample TCR yields was attributed mainly to small differences in library volumes within the pool. Patient blood was sampled pre-sensitization (week 0) and at 2, 6 and about 24 weeks after DPC sensitization.

Overall study results and their limits: Significantly more large CDR3 similarity clusters were formed by expanded TCRs than by pre-sensitization or healthy control sets, consistent with antigen-driven responses. After repeated subsampling, the strength of the expansion versus patch-test correlation and the threshold at which it became significant changed. DPC sensitization did not change how many TCRs were above 1 in 1000 frequency, and no evidence was found of alterations in global repertoire structure. Alopecia, a presumed autoimmune disease, was present in all patients, so the immune response of the patients might differ from that of healthy individuals. The number of PT1 expanded TCRs positively correlated with patch test score, significant at thresholds 8, 16 and 32 but not 4.

Counted from cysteine to phenylalanine, this CDR3 has 14 amino acids. Only the CDR3 region is kept as DNA, spanning 42 bases read in frame from base 1. V was cut back by 6 bases and J by 3 bases, leaving a gap of 17 bases between them. Via the germline V gene (reference sequence), CDR1 is DFQATT and CDR2 SNEGSKA. The library was obtained by RACE. Sequencing instrument: NextSeq 500. During library preparation, unique molecular identifiers were attached to individual cDNA molecules so that TCRs could be counted quantitatively and reproducibly. For every blood RNA sample, sequencing covered both the TCR alpha and TCR beta chains. On the authors' methods: A median of around 96,000 TCRs per sample was observed, with a range of about 20,000 to 700,000. V, J and CDR3 annotation of the TCR reads was performed with the Decombinator software suite. For PS versus PT1 abundance plots, all samples were subsampled to the same number of TCRs (28,000). Expanded TCRs were defined as absent before sensitization and observed at least eight times at the 2-week time point. Using fastp at Q25 and MiXCR, TCRdb reprocessed the public reads and kept productive beta chains. Rows with one shared CDR3 protein collapse into an entry with the most common genes and DNA. The V and J calls reflect TCRdb's pipeline rather than the authors' work. The sample records some 83,000 distinct CDR3 sequences, 9.5% to 12% of which are singletons. Approximately 4.6% of the sample is in the top ten clones.

About this clonotype: What antigen it recognizes has not been identified. The record has no base qualities; no much larger clone is one base away.

The intended sense of this specimen's time point label: patch test 1, 2 weeks after DPC sensitization. Reading the label with the study, this specimen's treatment or condition is: therapeutic diphenylcyclopropenone sensitization with weekly scalp DPC. Blood at each patch-test visit was drawn before the patch test was applied. Patients were eligible if aged 18 to 70, diagnosed with alopecia and judged suitable for DPC therapy, and pregnant patients were excluded. Unfractionated whole blood was collected in Tempus Blood RNA tubes, and total RNA was extracted from that blood. The sequence is built from TRBV20-1 and TRBJ1-2; D gene: possibly TRBD1, on 5 matching bases. Material: whole blood, obtained in connection with sensitization to the hapten diphenylcyclopropenone (DPC). The TCR sequence derives from a woman aged 50 to 60 with alopecia areata. Some clones in this sample may be carry-over from other donors' samples. The CDR3 reads CSAPQRDGDYGYTF. The bases are TGCAGTGCCCCACAACGGGACGGGGACTATGGCTACACCTTC.